Below are 14 T cell receptor beta chains sequenced from a single sample in a study of spatial heterogeneity in lung cancer. Time point defined: sample taken at primary tumor resection. TCRdb recomputed calls from the 5' RACE reads with MiXCR, one row per CDR3 protein. Counted here are about 40,000 distinct CDR3 sequences, around 5% occurring once; the ten biggest clones make up roughly 25%. Here the sequenced sample was PBMCs, taken at surgery. The receptors shown here come from a female donor with early-stage non-small cell lung cancer.

In its sample, this clonotype was seen many times. The rearrangement links TRBV10-3 to TRBJ1-1; 10 positions match TRBD1. Unmatched junction bases numbered 11, after V lost 8 bases and J lost 5 bases. The germline gives CDR1 ENHRY, CDR2 SYGVKD. The CDR3 is 15 amino acids. CDR3: CAIGTGTGERTEAFF. In nucleotides, the CDR3 is TGTGCCATCGGCACCGGGACAGGGGAGCGGACTGAAGCTTTCTTT.

This clonotype was found many times. The chain carries TRBV23-1 and TRBJ2-4; no clear D. TRBV23-1 is an ORF; its function is uncertain. The CDR3 runs 14 residues. V was clipped by 3 bases and J by 0 bases, with 6 bases between them. The CDR3 here is CASSHSRAKNIQYF. CDR3 DNA sequence: TGCGCCAGCAGTCACAGTCGAGCCAAAAACATTCAGTACTTC.

This clonotype was counted many times. The chain employs TRBV28 and TRBJ2-1, with a tentative D call TRBD2 (5 bases). The CDR3 has 16 amino acids. The V end lost 1 base, the J end lost 0 bases, and 10 bases lay between the germline ends. Germline V CDR1 and CDR2: MDHEN, SYDVKM. This CDR3 reads CASSLYRGHSYNEQFF. DNA of the CDR3: TGTGCCAGCAGTTTATATAGAGGGCACTCCTACAATGAGCAGTTCTTC.

The V gene is TRBV20-1, the J gene TRBJ1-1, with 7 bases fitting TRBD1. The CDR3 is made up of 13 amino acids. Germline assignment: CDR1 DFQATT and CDR2 SNEGSKA (reference sequence). Losses at the gene ends were 1 base for V and 5 bases for J; bases not matched to a gene: 4. The CDR3, as DNA: TGCAGTGCTAGAGGACAGGGACGGACTGAAGCTTTCTTT. The encoded protein is CSARGQGRTEAFF.

This clonotype came up a few times. The rearrangement links TRBV30 to TRBJ1-5; D may be TRBD1 (6 bases). This CDR3 region has 13 residues. Trimming removed 7 bases at V and 1 base at J, with 11 bases between. Germline V CDR1 and CDR2: GTSNPN, SVGIG (reference sequence). The CDR3 DNA reads TGTGCCTCCCAGGGGAACAGCAATCAGCCCCAGCATTTT. Amino acid sequence: CASQGNSNQPQHF.

V gene TRBV5-1 combines with J gene TRBJ1-6; D uncertain. The germline CDR1 and CDR2 sequences are SGHRS and YFSETQ. The V and J ends lost 6 bases and 4 bases respectively, with 11 bases between them. CDR3 length equals 14 residues. DNA of the CDR3: TGCGCCAGCAACGCGGGTAGTTATAATTCACCCCTCCACTTT. Translation gives CASNAGSYNSPLHF.

This clonotype appeared many times. This chain joins TRBV20-1 and TRBJ1-2, with D possibly matching TRBD1 (5 bases). Germline V lookup: CDR1 DFQATT, CDR2 SNEGSKA (reference sequence). V shed 5 bases and J shed 6 bases, with 22 bases lying between them. The CDR3 totals 15 residues. The DNA of the CDR3 is TGCAGTGCTGGACGGGTAGACAGTCGTGTAGATGGCTACACCTTC. Translation: CSAGRVDSRVDGYTF.

At least ten counts were recorded for this clonotype. The chain carries TRBV29-1 and TRBJ1-1; 8 bases align to TRBD1. This CDR3 spans 13 amino acids. Trimming cost V 1 base and J 4 bases; bases outside gene matches: 2. In germline, CDR1 is SQVTM, CDR2 ANQGSEA. The CDR3 spells CSVEGTGSTEAFF. The CDR3, as DNA: TGCAGCGTTGAAGGGACAGGGAGCACTGAAGCTTTCTTT.

By sample fraction, this clonotype is medium-sized. The chain is built from TRBV7-9 and TRBJ1-4; possible D gene TRBD1, 6 bases. The germline CDR1 and CDR2 sequences are SEHNR and FQNEAQ (reference sequence). The V end was cut by 7 bases, the J end by 8 bases, with 11 bases between. CDR3 size: 12 residues. The CDR3, as DNA: TGTGCCAGCAACTCTAGGGGGGAAAAACTGTTTTTT. It translates to CASNSRGEKLFF.

This clonotype was seen repeatedly, ten times or more. The junction departs from germline at one end; a sequencing error may be responsible. CDR3 sequence (DNA): TGTGCCAGCAGCCCCCCCGGGACAGGGAGTGTAGACTTC. This sequence encodes CASSPPGTGSVDF. The V call is TRBV28, the J call TRBJ2-7; TRBD1 agrees at 9 bases. The CDR3 totals 13 residues. The germline V gene encodes CDR1 MDHEN and CDR2 SYDVKM.

In its sample, this clonotype was seen many times. V gene TRBV5-1 combines with J gene TRBJ1-1, with D possibly matching TRBD1 (5 bases). Germline CDR1 and CDR2: SGHRS and YFSETQ. This CDR3 region has 14 residues. The V end was cut by 4 bases, the J end by 11 bases, with 21 bases between. CDR3 loop: CASSAGGKGRRAFF. DNA of the CDR3: TGCGCCAGCAGCGCTGGGGGGAAGGGACGTAGGGCTTTCTTT.

This chain joins TRBV12-3 or TRBV12-4 and TRBJ2-7; D uncertain. Between the trimmed V and J ends, which lost 5 bases and 2 bases, there was a span of 10 bases. CDR3 size: 13 residues. As DNA, the CDR3 is TGTGCCAGCAGTCTCTCGCTTACCTACGAGCAGTACTTC. It specifies CASSLSLTYEQYF.

The chain couples TRBV28 to TRBJ2-5; TRBD2 aligns across 8 bases. CDR1 is MDHEN, CDR2 SYDVKM, per germline. The V and J ends lost 6 bases and 1 base, in that order; junction bases with no gene match: 7. CDR3 length equals 15 residues. The CDR3 DNA follows: TGTGCCAGCAGGCCTAGCGGGCTGAGCCAAGAGACCCAGTACTTC. This encodes CASRPSGLSQETQYF.

Many counts were recorded for this clonotype. The chain employs TRBV7-2 and TRBJ2-3, with 7 bases fitting TRBD2. Germline V gene lookup returns CDR1 SGHTA and CDR2 FQGNSA. The ends lost 1 base at V and 2 bases at J; junction bases unmatched: 6. The length of the CDR3 is 16 residues. Written as DNA, the CDR3 is TGTGCCAGCAGCTTAGATGTCGGGGGGTCCACAGATACGCAGTATTTT. Translation gives CASSLDVGGSTDTQYF.